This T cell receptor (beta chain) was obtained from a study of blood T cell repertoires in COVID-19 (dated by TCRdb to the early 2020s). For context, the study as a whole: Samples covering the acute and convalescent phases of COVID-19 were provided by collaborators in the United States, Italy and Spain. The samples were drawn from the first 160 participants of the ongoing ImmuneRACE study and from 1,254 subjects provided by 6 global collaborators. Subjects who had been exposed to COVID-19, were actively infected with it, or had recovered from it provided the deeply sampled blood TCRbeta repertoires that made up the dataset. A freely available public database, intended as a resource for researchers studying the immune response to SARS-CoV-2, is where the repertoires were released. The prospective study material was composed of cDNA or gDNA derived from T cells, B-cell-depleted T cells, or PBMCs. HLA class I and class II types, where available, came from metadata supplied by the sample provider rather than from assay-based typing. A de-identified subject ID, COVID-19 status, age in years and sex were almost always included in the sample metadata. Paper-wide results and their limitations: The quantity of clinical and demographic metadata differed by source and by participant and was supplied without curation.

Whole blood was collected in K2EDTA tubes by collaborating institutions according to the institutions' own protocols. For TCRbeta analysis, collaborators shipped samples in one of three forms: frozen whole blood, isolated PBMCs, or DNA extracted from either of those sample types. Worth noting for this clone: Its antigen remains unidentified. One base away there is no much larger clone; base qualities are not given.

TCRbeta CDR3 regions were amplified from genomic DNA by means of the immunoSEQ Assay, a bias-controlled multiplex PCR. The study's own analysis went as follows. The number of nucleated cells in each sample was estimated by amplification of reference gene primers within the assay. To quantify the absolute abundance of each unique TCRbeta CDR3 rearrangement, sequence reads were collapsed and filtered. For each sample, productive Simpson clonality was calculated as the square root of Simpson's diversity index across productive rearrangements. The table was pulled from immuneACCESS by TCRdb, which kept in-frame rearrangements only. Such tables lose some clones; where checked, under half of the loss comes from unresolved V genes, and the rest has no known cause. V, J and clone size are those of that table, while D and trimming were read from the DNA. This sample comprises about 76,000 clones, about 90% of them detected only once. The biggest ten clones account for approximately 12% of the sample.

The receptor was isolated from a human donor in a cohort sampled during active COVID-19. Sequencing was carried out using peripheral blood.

The CDR3 amino acid sequence is: CASRQTSSGQETQYF. The nucleotides read TGTGCCAGCAGACAGACTAGCAGTGGGCAAGAGACCCAGTACTTC. This sequence uses TRBV5-4 and TRBJ2-5; 7 central bases correspond to TRBD2. V loses 5 bases at its end and J loses 2 bases; junction bases beyond the gene matches: 9. The CDR3 covers 15 residues, taking in both the cysteine and the phenylalanine. The retained sequence is limited to the CDR3, 45 bases, with the frame set at the first base. From the germline V gene (reference sequence), CDR1 is SGHNT and CDR2 is YYREEE.